The rows below give T cell receptor beta chains drawn from one sample of a study of PD-1 blockade in classical Hodgkin lymphoma. Clones were sequenced by immunoSEQ multiplex PCR, and TCRdb holds only the in-frame ones, with some missing. The sample has some 150,000 clones; about four fifths are singletons. This material consisted of peripheral blood mononuclear cells (PBMCs), taken before the second cycle of nivolumab. The source of these receptors is a human donor with classical Hodgkin lymphoma. Both conserved end residues are part of each CDR3. A D gene is named only where the DNA matches it firmly. Size values are once, few and many counts, or a class for expanded clones, and some rows have none.

NA | TRBJ2-5 | NA | TRBV19 | CASTPYGGLLSETQYF | TGTGCCAGTACCCCTTACGGGGGCCTGTTGTCAGAGACCCAGTACTTC
NA | TRBJ1-3 | NA | TRBV7-3 | CASSPQGPSGNTIYF | TGTGCCAGCAGCCCTCAGGGACCCTCTGGAAACACCATATATTTT
NA | TRBJ1-1 | NA | TRBV10-3 | CAISEDIGAAFF | TGTGCCATCAGTGAAGACATTGGGGCGGCTTTCTTT
NA | TRBJ2-3 | NA | TRBV7-8 | CASSFLSSTDTQYF | TGTGCCAGCAGCTTCCTTTCTAGCACAGATACGCAGTATTTT
NA | TRBJ1-2 | NA | TRBV6-5 | CATQIGSGAVGYTF | TGTGCCACCCAGATTGGGTCGGGGGCAGTTGGCTACACCTTC
NA | TRBJ2-2 | NA | TRBV27 | CASSFQLGPNTGELFF | TGTGCCAGCAGTTTCCAACTAGGACCGAACACCGGGGAGCTGTTTTTT
NA | TRBJ2-6 | NA | TRBV5-1 | CASSLAESSGANVLTF | TGCGCCAGCAGCTTGGCCGAATCATCTGGGGCCAACGTCCTGACTTTC
NA | TRBJ2-3 | NA | TRBV19 | CASESVSLRGTQYF | TGTGCCAGTGAAAGTGTGTCCCTCAGGGGTACGCAGTATTTT
NA | TRBJ2-7 | NA | TRBV5-4 | CASSSRDGATRQYF | TGTGCCAGCAGCTCCCGGGACGGAGCTACGAGGCAGTACTTC
NA | TRBJ1-1 | NA | TRBV6-6 | CASSFSQGYTEAFF | TGTGCCAGCAGTTTTTCCCAGGGCTACACTGAAGCTTTCTTT
TRBD2 | TRBJ2-1 | NA | TRBV10-3 | CAVTGTSGYEQFF | TGTGCCGTGACCGGGACTAGCGGATATGAGCAGTTCTTC
NA | TRBJ1-2 | NA | TRBV28 | CASSTVALVGQSNYGYTF | TGTGCCAGCAGTACCGTCGCCCTAGTCGGACAGTCTAACTATGGCTACACCTTC
NA | TRBJ2-7 | NA | TRBV7-3 | CASSRDREDEQYF | TGTGCCAGCAGCCGAGACAGGGAGGACGAGCAGTACTTC
TRBD1 | TRBJ1-6 | NA | TRBV6-1 | CASTKGQGHGSPLHF | TGTGCCAGCACAAAAGGACAGGGCCATGGTTCACCCCTCCACTTT
TRBD1 | TRBJ1-1 | NA | TRBV27 | CASSSGQVNTEAFF | TGTGCCAGCAGTTCGGGACAGGTGAACACTGAAGCTTTCTTT
NA | TRBJ1-2 | many | TRBV19 | CASSPTSYGYTF | TGTGCCAGTAGTCCGACAAGCTATGGCTACACCTTC
TRBD1 | TRBJ1-3 | NA | TRBV12-5 | CASGLVRDREYGNTIYF | TGTGCTAGTGGTTTGGTAAGGGACAGGGAGTATGGAAACACCATATATTTT
NA | TRBJ1-5 | NA | TRBV2 | CASSPNHSINQPQHF | TGTGCCAGCAGCCCCAACCACAGTATCAATCAGCCCCAGCATTTT
NA | TRBJ1-2 | NA | TRBV27 | CASARGPYGYTF | TGTGCCAGTGCTCGAGGGCCCTATGGCTACACCTTC
NA | TRBJ2-3 | NA | TRBV6-1 | CASSAPVYTDTQYF | TGTGCCAGCAGTGCCCCGGTTTACACAGATACGCAGTATTTT
TRBD1 | TRBJ1-2 | NA | TRBV6-6 | CASRTRRGLPNYGYTF | TGTGCCAGCAGAACGCGCAGGGGGCTTCCTAACTATGGCTACACCTTC
TRBD1 | TRBJ2-5 | NA | TRBV6-5 | CASSRQGAGETQYF | TGTGCCAGCAGCCGCCAGGGGGCCGGGGAGACCCAGTACTTC